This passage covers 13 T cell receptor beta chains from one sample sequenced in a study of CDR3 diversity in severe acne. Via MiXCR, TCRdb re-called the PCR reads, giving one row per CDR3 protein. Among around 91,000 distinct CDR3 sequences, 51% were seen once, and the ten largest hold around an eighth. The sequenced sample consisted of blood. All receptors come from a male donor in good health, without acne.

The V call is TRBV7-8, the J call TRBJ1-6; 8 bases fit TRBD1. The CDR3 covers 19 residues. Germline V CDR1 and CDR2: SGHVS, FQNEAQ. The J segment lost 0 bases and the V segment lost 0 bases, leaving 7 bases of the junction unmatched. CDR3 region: CASSLAGTGLSSYNSPLHF. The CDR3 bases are TGTGCCAGCAGCTTAGCGGGGACAGGACTTAGCTCCTATAATTCACCCCTCCACTTT.

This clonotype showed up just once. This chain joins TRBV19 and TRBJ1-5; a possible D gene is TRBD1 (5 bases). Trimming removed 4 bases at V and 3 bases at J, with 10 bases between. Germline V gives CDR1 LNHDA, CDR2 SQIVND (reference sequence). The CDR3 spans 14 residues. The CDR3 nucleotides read TGTGCCAGTAGTAGGGGGGGACCCAATCAGCCCCAGCATTTT. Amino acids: CASSRGGPNQPQHF.

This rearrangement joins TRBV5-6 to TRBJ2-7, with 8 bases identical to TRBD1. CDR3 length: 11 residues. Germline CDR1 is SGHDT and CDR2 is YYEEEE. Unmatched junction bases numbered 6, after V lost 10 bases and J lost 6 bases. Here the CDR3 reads CAWTTGGEQYF. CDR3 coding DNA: TGTGCCTGGACTACAGGGGGCGAGCAGTACTTC.

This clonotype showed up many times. The CDR3 DNA reads TGCGCCAGCAGCTTAACAGGAGACTCTGGAAACACCATATATTTT. Its translation is CASSLTGDSGNTIYF. V usage is TRBV5-1 and J usage is TRBJ1-3; D may be TRBD1 (5 bases). CDR1 and CDR2 from the germline V gene are SGHRS and YFSETQ. Trimming took 2 bases from V and 0 from J, leaving 9 bases between them. This CDR3 is 15 amino acids long.

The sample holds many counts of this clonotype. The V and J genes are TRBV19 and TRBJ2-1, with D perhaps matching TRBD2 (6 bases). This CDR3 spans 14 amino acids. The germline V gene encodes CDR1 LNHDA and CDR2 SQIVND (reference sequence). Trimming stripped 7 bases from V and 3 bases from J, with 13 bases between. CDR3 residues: CASTTGLDYNEQFF. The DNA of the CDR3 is TGTGCCAGTACAACGGGACTTGACTACAATGAGCAGTTCTTC. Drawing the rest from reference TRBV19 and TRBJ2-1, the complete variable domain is DGGITQSPKYLFRKEGQNVTLSCEQNLNHDAMYWYRQDPGQGLRLIYYSQIVNDFQKGDIAEGYSVSREKKESFPLTVTSAQKNPTAFYLCASTTGLDYNEQFFGPGTRLTVL.

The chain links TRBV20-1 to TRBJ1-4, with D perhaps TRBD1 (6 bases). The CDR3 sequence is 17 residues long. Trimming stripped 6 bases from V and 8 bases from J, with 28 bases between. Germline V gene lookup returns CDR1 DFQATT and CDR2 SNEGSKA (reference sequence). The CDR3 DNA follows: TGCAGTGCCACCCTCGGGGGCGCGAAATGGGAGAGAGAAAAACTGTTTTTT. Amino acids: CSATLGGAKWEREKLFF.

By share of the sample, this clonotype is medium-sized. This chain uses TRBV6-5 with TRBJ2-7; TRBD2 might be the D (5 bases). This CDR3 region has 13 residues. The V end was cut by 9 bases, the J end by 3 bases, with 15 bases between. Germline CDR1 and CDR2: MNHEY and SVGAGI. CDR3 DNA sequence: TGTGCCAGTGGGGTAGCGTGGGGCTACGAGCAGTACTTC. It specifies CASGVAWGYEQYF.

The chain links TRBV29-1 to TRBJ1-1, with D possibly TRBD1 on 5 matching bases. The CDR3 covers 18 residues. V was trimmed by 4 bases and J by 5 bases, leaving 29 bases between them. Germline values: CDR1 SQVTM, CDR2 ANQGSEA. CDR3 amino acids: CSVVAAGGAASGRTEAFF. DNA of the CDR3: TGCAGCGTTGTGGCGGCGGGCGGGGCAGCTTCCGGGAGGACTGAAGCTTTCTTT.

Here the CDR3 reads CASSEGDRVHRAFF. The CDR3 nucleotides are TGCGCCAGCAGCGAAGGGGACAGGGTTCATCGAGCTTTCTTT. The chain employs TRBV5-1 and TRBJ1-1, with 9 bases identical to TRBD1. With V trimmed by 4 bases and J by 10 bases, 11 bases remained unmatched. The germline CDR1 and CDR2 sequences are SGHRS and YFSETQ. The CDR3 contains 14 residues.

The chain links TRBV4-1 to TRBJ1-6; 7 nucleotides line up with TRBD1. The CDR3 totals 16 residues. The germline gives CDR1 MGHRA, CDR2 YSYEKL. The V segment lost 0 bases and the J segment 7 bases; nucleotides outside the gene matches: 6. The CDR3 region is CASSQDLGTVNSPLHF. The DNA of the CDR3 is TGCGCCAGCAGCCAAGATTTGGGGACAGTCAATTCACCCCTCCACTTT.

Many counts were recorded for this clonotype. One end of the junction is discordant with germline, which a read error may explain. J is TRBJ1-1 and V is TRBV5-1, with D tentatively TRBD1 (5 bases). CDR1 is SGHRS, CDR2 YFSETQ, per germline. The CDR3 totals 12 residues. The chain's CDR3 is CACRVGDTEAFF. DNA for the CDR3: TGCGCCTGCAGGGTAGGTGACACTGAAGCTTTCTTT.

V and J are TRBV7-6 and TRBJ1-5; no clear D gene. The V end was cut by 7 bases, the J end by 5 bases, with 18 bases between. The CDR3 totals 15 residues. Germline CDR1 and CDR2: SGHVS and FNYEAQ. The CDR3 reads CASNQYRLGDQPQHF. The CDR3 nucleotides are TGTGCCAGCAACCAATACCGGCTGGGAGATCAGCCCCAGCATTTT.

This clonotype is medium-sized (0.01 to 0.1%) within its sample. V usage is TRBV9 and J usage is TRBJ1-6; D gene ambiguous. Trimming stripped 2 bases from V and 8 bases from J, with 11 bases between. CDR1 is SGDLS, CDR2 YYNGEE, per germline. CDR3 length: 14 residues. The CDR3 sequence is CASSVGGWDSPLHF. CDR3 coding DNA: TGTGCCAGCAGCGTGGGCGGATGGGATTCACCCCTCCACTTT.